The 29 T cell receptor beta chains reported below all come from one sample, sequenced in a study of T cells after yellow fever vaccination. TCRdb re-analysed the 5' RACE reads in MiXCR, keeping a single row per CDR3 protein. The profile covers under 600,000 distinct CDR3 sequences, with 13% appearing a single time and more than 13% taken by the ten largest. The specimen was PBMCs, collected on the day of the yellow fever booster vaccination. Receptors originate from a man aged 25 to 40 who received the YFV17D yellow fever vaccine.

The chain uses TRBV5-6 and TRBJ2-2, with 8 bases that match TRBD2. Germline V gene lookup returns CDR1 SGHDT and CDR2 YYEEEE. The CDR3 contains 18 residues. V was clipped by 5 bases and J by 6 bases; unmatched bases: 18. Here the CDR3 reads CASSIFAGGRKTAGELFF. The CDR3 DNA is TGTGCCAGCAGTATCTTTGCTGGCGGGAGGAAAACGGCCGGGGAGCTGTTTTTT.

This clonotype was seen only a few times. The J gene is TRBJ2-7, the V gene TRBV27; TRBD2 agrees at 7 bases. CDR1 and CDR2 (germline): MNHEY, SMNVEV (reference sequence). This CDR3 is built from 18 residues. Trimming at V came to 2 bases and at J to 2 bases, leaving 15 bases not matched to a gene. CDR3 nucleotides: TGTGCCAGCAGTTTAACCAACTACGGTCTAGCGGAGGCCTACGAGCAGTACTTC. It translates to CASSLTNYGLAEAYEQYF.

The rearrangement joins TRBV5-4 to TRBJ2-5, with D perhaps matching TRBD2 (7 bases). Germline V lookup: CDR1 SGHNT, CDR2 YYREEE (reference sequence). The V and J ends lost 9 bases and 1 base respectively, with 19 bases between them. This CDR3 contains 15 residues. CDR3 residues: CATGEGGAFQETQYF. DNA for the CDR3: TGTGCCACGGGGGAGGGGGGGGCATTCCAAGAGACCCAGTACTTC.

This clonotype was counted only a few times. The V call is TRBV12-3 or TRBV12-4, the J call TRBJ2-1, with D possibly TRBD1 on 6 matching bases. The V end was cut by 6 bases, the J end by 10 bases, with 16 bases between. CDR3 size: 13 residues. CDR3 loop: CASRDHRVREQFF. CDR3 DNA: TGTGCCAGCAGAGACCACAGGGTTAGGGAGCAGTTCTTC.

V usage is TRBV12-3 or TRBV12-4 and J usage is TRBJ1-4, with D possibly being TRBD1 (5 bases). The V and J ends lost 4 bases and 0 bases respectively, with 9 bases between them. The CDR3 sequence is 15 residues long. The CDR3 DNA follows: TGTGCCAGCAGTTGGACATTTGCAACTAATGAAAAACTGTTTTTT. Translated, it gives CASSWTFATNEKLFF.

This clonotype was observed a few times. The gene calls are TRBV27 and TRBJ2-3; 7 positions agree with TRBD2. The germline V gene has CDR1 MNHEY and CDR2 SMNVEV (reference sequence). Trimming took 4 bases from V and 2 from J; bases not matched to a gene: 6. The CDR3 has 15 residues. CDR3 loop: CASSSGTISTDTQYF. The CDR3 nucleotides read TGTGCCAGCAGTTCGGGGACTATCTCCACAGATACGCAGTATTTT.

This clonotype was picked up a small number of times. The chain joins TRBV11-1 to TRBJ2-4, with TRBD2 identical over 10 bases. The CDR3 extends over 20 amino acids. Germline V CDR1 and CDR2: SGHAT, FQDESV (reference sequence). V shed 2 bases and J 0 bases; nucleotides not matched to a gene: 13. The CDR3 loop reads CASSLSPIAGGPLAKNIQYF. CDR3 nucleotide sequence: TGTGCCAGCAGCTTATCTCCAATAGCGGGAGGTCCACTAGCCAAAAACATTCAGTACTTC.

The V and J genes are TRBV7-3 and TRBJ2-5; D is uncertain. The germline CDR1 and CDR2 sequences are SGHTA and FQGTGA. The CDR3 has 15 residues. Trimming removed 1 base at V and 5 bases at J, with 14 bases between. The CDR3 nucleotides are TGTGCCAGCAGCTTAATAGGTGGGGTTTTGGAGACCCAGTACTTC. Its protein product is CASSLIGGVLETQYF.

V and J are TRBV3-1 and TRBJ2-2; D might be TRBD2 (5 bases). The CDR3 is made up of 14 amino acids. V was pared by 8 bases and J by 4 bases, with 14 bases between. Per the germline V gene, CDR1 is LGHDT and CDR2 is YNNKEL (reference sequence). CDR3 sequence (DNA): TGTGCCAGCCGGTCGGGGTTGAGCACCGGGGAGCTGTTTTTT. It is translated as CASRSGLSTGELFF. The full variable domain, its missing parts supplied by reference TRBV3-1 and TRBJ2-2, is DTAVSQTPKYLVTQMGNDKSIKCEQNLGHDTMYWYKQDSKKFLKIMFSYNNKELIINETVPNRFSPKSPDKAHLNLHINSLELGDSAVYFCASRSGLSTGELFFGEGSRLTVL.

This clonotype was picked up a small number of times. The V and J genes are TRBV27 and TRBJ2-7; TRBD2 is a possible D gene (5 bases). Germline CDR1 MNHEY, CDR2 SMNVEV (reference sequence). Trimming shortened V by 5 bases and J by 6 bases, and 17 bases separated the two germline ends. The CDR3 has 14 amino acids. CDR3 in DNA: TGTGCCAGCAGTGTGGGTCTAGCTGGTTCCGAGCAGTACTTC. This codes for CASSVGLAGSEQYF.

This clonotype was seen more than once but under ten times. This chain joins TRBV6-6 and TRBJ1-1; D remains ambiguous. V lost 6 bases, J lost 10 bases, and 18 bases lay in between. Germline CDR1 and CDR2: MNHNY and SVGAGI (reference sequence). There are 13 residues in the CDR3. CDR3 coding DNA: TGTGCCAGCAGAACAGAAGACGCGAATGCAGCTTTCTTT. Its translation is CASRTEDANAAFF.

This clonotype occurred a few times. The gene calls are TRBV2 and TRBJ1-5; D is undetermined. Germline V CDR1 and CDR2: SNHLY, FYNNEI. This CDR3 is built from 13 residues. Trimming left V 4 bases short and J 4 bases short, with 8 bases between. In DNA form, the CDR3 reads TGTGCCAGCAGTGCTTACCTTAATCAGCCCCAGCATTTT. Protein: CASSAYLNQPQHF.

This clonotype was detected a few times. The CDR3 sequence is CASSLAQTGQETQYF. CDR3 in DNA: TGTGCCAGCAGCTTAGCGCAGACAGGGCAAGAGACCCAGTACTTC. V usage is TRBV7-2 and J usage is TRBJ2-5, with 7 bases matching TRBD1. This CDR3 contains 15 residues. With V trimmed by 0 bases and J by 2 bases, 3 bases remained unmatched. CDR1 is SGHTA, CDR2 FQGNSA, per germline. Full variable domain (rest looked up from reference TRBV7-2 and TRBJ2-5): GAGVSQSPSNKVTEKGKDVELRCDPISGHTALYWYRQSLGQGLEFLIYFQGNSAPDKSGLPSDRFSAERTGGSVSTLTIQRTQQEDSAVYLCASSLAQTGQETQYFGPGTRLLVL.

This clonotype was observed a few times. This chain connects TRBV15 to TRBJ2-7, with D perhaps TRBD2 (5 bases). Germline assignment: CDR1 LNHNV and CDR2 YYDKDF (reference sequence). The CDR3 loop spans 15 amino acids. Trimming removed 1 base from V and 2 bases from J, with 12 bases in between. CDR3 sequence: CATSRGGRHAYEQYF. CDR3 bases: TGTGCCACCAGCAGAGGAGGGAGACACGCCTACGAGCAGTACTTC.

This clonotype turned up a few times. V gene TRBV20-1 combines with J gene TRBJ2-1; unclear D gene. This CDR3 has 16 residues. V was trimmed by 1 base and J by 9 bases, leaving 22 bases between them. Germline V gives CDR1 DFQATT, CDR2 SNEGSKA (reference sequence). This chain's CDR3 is CSARGGLSFLASEQFF. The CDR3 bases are TGCAGTGCTAGAGGAGGTTTAAGTTTTTTAGCCAGTGAGCAGTTCTTC.

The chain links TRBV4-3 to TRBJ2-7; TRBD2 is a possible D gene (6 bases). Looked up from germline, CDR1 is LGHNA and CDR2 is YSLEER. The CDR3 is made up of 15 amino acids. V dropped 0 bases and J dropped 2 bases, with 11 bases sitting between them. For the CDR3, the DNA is TGCGCCAGCAGCCAAGATCGATCGGGAGCCTACGAGCAGTACTTC. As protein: CASSQDRSGAYEQYF.

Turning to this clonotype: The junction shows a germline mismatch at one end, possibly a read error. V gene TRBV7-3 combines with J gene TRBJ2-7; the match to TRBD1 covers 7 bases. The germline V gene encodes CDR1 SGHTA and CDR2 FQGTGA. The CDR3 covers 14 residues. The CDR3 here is CASSITGDEGEQYF. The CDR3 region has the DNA TGTGCCAGCAGCATAACAGGGGATGAGGGTGAGCAGTACTTC.

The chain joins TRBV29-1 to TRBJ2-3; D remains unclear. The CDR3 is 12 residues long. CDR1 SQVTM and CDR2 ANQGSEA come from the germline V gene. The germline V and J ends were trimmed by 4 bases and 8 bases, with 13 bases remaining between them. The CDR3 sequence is CSVVASWGTQYF. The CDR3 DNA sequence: TGCAGCGTTGTGGCTAGTTGGGGTACGCAGTATTTT.

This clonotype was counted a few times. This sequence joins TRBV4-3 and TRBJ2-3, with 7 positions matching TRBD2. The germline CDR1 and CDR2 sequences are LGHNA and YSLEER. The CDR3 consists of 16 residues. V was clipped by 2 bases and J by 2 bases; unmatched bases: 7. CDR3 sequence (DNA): TGCGCCAGCAGCCAACAAGCGGGATTTAACACAGATACGCAGTATTTT. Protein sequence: CASSQQAGFNTDTQYF.

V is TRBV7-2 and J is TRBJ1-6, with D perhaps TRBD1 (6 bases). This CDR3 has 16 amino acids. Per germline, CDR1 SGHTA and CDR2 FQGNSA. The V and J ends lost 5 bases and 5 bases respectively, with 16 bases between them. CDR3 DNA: TGTGCCAGCAGCCGAACAGGGATGCAGGATAATTCACCCCTCCACTTT. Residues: CASSRTGMQDNSPLHF.

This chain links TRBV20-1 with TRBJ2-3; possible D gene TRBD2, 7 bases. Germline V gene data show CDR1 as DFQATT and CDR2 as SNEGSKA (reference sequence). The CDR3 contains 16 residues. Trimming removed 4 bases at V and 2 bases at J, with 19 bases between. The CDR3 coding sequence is TGCAGTGCTACCCCTGGGGAGGGGGGTCTCACAGATACGCAGTATTTT. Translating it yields CSATPGEGGLTDTQYF.

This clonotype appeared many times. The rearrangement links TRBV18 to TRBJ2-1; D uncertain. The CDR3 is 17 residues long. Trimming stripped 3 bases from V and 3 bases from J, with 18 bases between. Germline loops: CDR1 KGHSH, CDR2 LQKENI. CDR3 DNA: TGTGCCAGCTCACCTGGGGAACAGCCTAGGGACTACAATGAGCAGTTCTTC. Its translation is CASSPGEQPRDYNEQFF.

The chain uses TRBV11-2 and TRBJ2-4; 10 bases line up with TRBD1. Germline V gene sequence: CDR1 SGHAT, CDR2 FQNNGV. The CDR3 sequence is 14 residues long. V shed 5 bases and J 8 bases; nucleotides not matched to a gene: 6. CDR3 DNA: TGTGCCAGCAGCCGGGACAGGGGTCGGGACATTCAGTACTTC. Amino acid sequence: CASSRDRGRDIQYF.

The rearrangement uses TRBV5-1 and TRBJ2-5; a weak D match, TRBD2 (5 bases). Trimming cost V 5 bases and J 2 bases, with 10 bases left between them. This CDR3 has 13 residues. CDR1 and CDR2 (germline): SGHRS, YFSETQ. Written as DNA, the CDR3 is TGCGCCAGCAGTCCGGGAATACAAGAGACCCAGTACTTC. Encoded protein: CASSPGIQETQYF.

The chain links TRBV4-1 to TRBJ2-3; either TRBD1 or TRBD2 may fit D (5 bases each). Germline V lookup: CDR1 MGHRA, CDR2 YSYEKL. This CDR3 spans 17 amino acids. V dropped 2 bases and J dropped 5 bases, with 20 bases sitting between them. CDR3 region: CASSQLTTDGGGDTQYF. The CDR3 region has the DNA TGCGCCAGCAGCCAACTGACGACAGACGGAGGTGGAGATACGCAGTATTTT.

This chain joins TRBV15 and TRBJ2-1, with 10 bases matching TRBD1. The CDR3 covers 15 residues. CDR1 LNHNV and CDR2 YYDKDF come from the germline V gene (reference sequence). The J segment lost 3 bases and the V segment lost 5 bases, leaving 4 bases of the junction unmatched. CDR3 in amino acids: CATSPGDRGYNEQFF. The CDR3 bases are TGTGCCACCAGCCCTGGGGACAGGGGCTACAATGAGCAGTTCTTC.

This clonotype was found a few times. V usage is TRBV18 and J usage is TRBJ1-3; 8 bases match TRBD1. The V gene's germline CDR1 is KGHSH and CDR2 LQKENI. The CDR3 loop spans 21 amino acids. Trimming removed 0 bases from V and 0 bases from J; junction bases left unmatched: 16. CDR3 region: CASSPPNSGRGPLSSGNTIYF. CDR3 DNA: TGTGCCAGCTCACCACCGAATAGCGGCAGGGGGCCTCTGAGCTCTGGAAACACCATATATTTT.

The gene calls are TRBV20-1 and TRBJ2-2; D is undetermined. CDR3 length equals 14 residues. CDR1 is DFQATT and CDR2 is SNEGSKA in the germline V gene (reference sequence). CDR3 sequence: CAAHKRRFTGELFF. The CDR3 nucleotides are TGCGCTGCCCACAAACGACGTTTCACCGGGGAGCTGTTTTTT.

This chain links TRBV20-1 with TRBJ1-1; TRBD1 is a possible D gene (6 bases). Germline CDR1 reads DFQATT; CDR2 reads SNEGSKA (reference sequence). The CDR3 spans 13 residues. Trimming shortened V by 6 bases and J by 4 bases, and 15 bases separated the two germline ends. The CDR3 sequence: CSAIWTVSTEAFF. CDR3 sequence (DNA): TGCAGTGCCATATGGACAGTTTCCACTGAAGCTTTCTTT.